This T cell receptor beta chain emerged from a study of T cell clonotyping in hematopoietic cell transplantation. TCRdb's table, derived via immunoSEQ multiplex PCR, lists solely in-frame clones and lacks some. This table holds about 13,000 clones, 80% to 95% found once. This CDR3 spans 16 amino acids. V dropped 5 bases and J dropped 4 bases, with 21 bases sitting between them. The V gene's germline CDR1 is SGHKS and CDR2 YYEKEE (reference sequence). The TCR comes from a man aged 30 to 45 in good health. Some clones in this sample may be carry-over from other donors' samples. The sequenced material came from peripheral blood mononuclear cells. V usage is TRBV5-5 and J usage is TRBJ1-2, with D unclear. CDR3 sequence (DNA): TGTGCCAGCAGTCTAACAGTGGGGTCCTCCGGCTATGGCTACACCTTC. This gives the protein CASSLTVGSSGYGYTF.